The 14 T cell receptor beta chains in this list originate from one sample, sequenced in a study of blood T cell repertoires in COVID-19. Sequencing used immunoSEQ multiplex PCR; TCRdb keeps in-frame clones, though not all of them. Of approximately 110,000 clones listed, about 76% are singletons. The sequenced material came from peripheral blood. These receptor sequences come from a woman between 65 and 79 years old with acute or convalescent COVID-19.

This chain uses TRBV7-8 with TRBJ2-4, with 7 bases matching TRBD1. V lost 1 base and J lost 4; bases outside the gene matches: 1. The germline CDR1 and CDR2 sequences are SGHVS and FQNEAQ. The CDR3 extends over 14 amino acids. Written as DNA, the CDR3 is TGTGCCAGCAGCTTAGGGGACAGTAAAAACATTCAGTACTTC. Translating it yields CASSLGDSKNIQYF.

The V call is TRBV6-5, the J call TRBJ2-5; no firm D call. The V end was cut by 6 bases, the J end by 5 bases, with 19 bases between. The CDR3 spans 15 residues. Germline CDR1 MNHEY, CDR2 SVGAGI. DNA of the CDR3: TGTGCCAGCAGCGATTTAGGAGCTCCTCGGGAGACCCAGTACTTC. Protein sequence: CASSDLGAPRETQYF.

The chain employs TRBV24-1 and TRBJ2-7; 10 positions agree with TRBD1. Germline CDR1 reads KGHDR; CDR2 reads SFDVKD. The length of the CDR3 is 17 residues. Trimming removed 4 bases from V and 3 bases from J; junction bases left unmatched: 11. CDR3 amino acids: CATSEGTGVTLFYEQYF. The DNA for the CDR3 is TGTGCCACCAGTGAGGGGACAGGGGTCACTCTCTTCTACGAGCAGTACTTC.

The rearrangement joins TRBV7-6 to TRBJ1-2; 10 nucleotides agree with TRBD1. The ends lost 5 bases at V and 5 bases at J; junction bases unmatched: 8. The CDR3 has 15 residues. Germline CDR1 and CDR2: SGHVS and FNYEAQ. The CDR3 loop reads CASSPRDRGLYGYTF. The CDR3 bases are TGTGCCAGCAGCCCCCGGGACAGGGGCCTGTATGGCTACACCTTC.

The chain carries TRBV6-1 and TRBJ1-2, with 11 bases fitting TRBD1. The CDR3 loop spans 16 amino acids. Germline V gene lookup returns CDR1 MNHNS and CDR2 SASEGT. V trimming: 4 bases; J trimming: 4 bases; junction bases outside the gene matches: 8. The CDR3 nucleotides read TGTGCCAGCAGTGTCTTTGGACAGGGGGCTACCTATGGCTACACCTTC. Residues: CASSVFGQGATYGYTF.

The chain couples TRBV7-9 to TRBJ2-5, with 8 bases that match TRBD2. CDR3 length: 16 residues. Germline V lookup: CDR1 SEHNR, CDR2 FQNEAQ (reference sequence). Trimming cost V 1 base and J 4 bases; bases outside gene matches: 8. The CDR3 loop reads CASSLGEGSGGETQYF. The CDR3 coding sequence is TGTGCCAGCAGCTTAGGCGAGGGCAGCGGGGGAGAGACCCAGTACTTC.

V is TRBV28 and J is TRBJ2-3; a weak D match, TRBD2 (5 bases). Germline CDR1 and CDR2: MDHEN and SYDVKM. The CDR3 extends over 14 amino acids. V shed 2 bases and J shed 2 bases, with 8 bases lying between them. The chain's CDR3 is CASSLGGSTDTQYF. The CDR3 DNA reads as TGTGCCAGCAGTTTAGGCGGGTCCACAGATACGCAGTATTTT. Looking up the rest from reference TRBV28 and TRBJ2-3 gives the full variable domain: DVKVTQSSRYLVKRTGEKVFLECVQDMDHENMFWYRQDPGLGLRLIYFSYDVKMKEKGDIPEGYSVSREKKERFSLILESASTNQTSMYLCASSLGGSTDTQYFGPGTRLTVL.

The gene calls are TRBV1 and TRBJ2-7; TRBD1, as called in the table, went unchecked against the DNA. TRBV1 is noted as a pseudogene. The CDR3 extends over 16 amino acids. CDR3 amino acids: CTSSQELSETGREQYF. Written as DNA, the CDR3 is TGCACCAGCAGCCAAGAGTTGTCGGAGACAGGGAGGGAGCAGTACTTC.

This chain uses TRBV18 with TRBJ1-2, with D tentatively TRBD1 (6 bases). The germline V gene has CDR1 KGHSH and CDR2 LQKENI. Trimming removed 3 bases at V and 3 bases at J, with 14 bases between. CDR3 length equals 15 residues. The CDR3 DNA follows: TGTGCCAGCTCACCGATTGGACAGTGGGACTATGGCTACACCTTC. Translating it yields CASSPIGQWDYGYTF.

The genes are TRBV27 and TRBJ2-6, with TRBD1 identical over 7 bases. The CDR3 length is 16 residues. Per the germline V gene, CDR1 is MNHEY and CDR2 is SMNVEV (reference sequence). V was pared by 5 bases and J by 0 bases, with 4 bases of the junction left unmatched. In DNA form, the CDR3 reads TGTGCCAGCAGTCGGGACAGCCTCTCTGGGGCCAACGTCCTGACTTTC. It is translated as CASSRDSLSGANVLTF.

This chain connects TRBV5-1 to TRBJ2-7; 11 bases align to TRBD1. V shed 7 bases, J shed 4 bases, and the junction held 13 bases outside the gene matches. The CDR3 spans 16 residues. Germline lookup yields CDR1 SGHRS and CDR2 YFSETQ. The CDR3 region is CASAPHPGTGGYEQYF. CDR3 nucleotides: TGCGCCAGCGCTCCCCATCCTGGGACAGGGGGTTACGAGCAGTACTTC.

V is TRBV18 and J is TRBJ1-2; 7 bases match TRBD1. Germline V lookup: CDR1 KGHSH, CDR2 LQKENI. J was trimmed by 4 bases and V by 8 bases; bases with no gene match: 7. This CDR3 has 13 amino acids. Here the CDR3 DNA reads TGTGCCAGCAGTACAGGGGACATCTATGGCTACACCTTC. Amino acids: CASSTGDIYGYTF.

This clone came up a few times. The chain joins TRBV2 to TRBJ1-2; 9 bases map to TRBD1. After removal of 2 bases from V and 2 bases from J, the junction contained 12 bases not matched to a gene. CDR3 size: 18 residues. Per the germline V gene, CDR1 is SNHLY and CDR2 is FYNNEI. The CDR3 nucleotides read TGTGCCAGCAGTGAATCTATTCTCGGGACAGGGAAGAACTATGGCTACACCTTC. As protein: CASSESILGTGKNYGYTF. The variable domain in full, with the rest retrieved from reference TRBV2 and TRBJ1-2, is EPEVTQTPSHQVTQMGQEVILRCVPISNHLYFYWYRQILGQKVEFLVSFYNNEISEKSEIFDDQFSVERPDGSNFTLKIRSTKLEDSAMYFCASSESILGTGKNYGYTFGSGTRLTVV.

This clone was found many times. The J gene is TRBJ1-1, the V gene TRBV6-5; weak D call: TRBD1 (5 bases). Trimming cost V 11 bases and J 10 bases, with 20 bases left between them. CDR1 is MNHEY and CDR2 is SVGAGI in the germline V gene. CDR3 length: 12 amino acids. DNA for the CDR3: TGTGCCCGCCGAGGCCGGGGGATTAGAGCTTTCTTT. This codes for CARRGRGIRAFF.